What follows describes a single TCR beta chain. The antigen remains undetermined. The DNA is left out, because the CDR3 cannot be placed on it with certainty; the CDR3 is given as TCRdb lists it. This sample was included in a study of PD-1 blockade in mismatch repair-deficient tumors. Across the study: Patients had 11 to 13 mismatch repair-deficient cancer types and were previously treated and progressing. Overall study results and limits: Tumor-resident clones, often absent from pretreatment blood, expanded after pembrolizumab and then contracted.

All patients were mismatch repair deficient, assessed by either PCR or immunohistochemistry. The CDR3 length is 21 residues, termini included. Clones were read by immunoSEQ multiplex PCR, and TCRdb kept only the in-frame ones, dropping some. The table records 130,000 or so clones, approximately 90% of them present only once. This TCR derives from an adult with mismatch repair-deficient cancer. The input for sequencing was peripheral blood, taken 44 weeks after starting pembrolizumab. The chain links TRBV1 to TRBJ2-1; the DNA was not used to check the table's D call, TRBD1. TRBV1 is a pseudogene. The CDR3 loop is CTSSQDWGQGALCGDWNEQFF.